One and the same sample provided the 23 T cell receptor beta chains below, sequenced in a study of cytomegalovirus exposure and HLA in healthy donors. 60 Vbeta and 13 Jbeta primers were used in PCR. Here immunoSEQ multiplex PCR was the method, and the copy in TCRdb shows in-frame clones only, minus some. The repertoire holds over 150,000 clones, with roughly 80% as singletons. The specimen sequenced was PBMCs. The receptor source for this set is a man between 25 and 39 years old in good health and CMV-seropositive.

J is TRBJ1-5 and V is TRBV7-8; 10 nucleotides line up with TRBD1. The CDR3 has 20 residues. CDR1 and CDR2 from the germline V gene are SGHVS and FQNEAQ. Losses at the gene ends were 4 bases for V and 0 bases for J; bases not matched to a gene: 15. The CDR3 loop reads CASSSQPDRGGLYSNQPQHF. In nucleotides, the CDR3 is TGTGCCAGCAGCTCCCAGCCGGACAGGGGGGGCCTTTATAGCAATCAGCCCCAGCATTTT.

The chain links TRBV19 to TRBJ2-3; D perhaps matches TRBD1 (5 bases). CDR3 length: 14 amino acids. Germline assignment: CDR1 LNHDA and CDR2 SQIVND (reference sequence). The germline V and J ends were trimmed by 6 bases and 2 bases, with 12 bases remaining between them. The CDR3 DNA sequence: TGTGCCAGTAGCCTACAGGCACTCACAGATACGCAGTATTTT. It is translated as CASSLQALTDTQYF.

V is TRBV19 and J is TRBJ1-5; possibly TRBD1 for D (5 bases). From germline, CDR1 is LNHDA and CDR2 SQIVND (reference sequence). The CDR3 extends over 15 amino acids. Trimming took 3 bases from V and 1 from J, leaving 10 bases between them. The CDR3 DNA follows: TGTGCCAGTAGTATGGGGCGCGCAAGCAATCAGCCCCAGCATTTT. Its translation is CASSMGRASNQPQHF.

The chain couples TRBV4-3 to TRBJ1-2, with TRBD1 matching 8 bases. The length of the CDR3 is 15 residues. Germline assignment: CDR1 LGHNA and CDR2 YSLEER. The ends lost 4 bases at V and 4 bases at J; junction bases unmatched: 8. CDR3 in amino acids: CASSPRQGATYGYTF. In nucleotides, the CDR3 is TGCGCCAGCAGCCCCCGCCAGGGGGCCACCTATGGCTACACCTTC.

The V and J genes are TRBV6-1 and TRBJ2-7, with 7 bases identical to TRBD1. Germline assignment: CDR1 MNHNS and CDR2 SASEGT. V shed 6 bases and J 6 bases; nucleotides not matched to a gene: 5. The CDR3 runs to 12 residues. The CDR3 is CASSLTGVEQYF. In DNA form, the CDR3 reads TGTGCCAGCAGCTTAACAGGGGTCGAGCAGTACTTC.

The CDR3 spells CASSLRRGLADTQYF. In DNA form, the CDR3 reads TGTGCCAGCAGTTTAAGGCGGGGCTTGGCAGATACGCAGTATTTT. The J gene is TRBJ2-3, the V gene TRBV27, with D perhaps TRBD2 (6 bases). Per germline, CDR1 MNHEY and CDR2 SMNVEV (reference sequence). This CDR3 has 15 residues. Trimming shortened V by 2 bases and J by 4 bases, and 13 bases separated the two germline ends.

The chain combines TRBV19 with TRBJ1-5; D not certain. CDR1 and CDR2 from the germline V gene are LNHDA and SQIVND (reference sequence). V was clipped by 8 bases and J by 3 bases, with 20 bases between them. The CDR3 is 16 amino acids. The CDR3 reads CASRRGTESSNQPQHF. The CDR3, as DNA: TGTGCCAGTCGCCGCGGTACGGAATCTTCCAATCAGCCCCAGCATTTT.

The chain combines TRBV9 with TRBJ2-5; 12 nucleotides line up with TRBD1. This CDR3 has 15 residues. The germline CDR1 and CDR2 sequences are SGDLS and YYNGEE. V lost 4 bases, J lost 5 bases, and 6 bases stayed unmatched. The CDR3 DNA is TGTGCCAGCAGCCGTGGGACAGGGGGCGCGGAGACCCAGTACTTC. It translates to CASSRGTGGAETQYF.

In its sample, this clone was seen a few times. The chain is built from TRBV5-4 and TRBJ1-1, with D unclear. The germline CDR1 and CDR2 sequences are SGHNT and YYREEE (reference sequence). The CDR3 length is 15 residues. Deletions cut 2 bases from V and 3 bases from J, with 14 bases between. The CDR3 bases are TGTGCCAGCAGCTTAGGAGGTCCAGCGTACACTGAAGCTTTCTTT. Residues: CASSLGGPAYTEAFF.

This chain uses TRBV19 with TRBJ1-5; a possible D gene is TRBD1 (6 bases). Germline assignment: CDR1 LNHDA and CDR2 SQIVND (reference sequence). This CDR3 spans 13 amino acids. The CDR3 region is CAAGAYSNQPQHF. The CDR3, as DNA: TGTGCGGCGGGGGCCTATAGCAATCAGCCCCAGCATTTT.

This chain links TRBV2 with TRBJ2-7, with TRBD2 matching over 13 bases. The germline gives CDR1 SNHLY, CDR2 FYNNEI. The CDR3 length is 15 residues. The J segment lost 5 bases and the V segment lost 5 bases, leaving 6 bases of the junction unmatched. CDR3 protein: CASSPGLAGADEQYF. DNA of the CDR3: TGTGCCAGCAGTCCTGGACTAGCGGGAGCTGACGAGCAGTACTTC.

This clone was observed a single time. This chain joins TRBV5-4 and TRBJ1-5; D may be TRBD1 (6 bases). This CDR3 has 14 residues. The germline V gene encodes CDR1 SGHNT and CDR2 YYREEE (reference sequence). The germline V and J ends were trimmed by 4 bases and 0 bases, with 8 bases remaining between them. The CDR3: CASSTQGSNQPQHF. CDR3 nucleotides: TGTGCCAGCAGCACACAGGGTAGCAATCAGCCCCAGCATTTT.

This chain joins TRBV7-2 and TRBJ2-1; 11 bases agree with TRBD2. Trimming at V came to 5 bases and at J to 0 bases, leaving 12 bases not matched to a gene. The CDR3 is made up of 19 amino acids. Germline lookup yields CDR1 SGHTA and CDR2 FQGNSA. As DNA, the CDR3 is TGTGCCAGCAGCGCCCCCATAGCGGGGGGGGCCCTCTCCTACAATGAGCAGTTCTTC. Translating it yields CASSAPIAGGALSYNEQFF.

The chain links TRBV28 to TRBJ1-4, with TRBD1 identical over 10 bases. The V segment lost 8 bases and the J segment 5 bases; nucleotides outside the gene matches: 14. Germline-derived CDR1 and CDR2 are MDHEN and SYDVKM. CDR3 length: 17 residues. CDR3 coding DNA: TGTGCCAGCTCCTTCCCGGGACAGGGGCGTCGGAATGAAAAACTGTTTTTT. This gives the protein CASSFPGQGRRNEKLFF.

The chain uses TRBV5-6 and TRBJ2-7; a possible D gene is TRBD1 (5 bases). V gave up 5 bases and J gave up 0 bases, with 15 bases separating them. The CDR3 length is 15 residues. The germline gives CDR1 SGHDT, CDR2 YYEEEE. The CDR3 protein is CASSTQEQSSYEQYF. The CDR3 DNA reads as TGTGCCAGCAGTACACAGGAGCAGAGCTCCTACGAGCAGTACTTC.

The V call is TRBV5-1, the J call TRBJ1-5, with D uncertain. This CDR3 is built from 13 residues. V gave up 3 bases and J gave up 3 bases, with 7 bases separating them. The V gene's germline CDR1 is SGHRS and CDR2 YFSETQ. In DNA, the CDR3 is TGCGCCAGCAGCTGGGCCGACAATCAGCCCCAGCATTTT. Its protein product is CASSWADNQPQHF.

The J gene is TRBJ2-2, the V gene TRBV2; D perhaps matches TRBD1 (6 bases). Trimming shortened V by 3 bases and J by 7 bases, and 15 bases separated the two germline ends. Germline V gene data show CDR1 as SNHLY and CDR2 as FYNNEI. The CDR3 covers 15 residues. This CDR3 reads CASSEGHTFDGELFF. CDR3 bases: TGTGCCAGCAGTGAGGGACACACCTTTGACGGGGAGCTGTTTTTT.

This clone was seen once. Here the CDR3 reads CASSQEQGGSSEQFF. The CDR3 coding sequence is TGTGCCAGCAGCCAAGAACAGGGGGGGTCGAGTGAGCAGTTCTTC. This rearrangement joins TRBV14 to TRBJ2-1, with D tentatively TRBD1 (8 bases). The V gene's germline CDR1 is SGHDN and CDR2 FVKESK. There are 15 residues in the CDR3. V dropped 0 bases and J dropped 9 bases, with 15 bases sitting between them.

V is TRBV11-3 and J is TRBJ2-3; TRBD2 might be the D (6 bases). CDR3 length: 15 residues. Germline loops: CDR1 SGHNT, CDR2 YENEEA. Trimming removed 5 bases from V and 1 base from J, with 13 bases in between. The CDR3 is CASSPLPGGTDTQYF. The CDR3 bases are TGTGCCAGCAGCCCGTTGCCGGGAGGCACAGATACGCAGTATTTT.

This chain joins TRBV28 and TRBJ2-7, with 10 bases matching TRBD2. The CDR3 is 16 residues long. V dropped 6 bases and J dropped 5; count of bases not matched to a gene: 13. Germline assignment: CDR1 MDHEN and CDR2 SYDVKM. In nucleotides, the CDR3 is TGTGCCAGCAGCCCCATTAAGCGGGGGGGCCTTGACGAGCAGTACTTC. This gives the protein CASSPIKRGGLDEQYF.

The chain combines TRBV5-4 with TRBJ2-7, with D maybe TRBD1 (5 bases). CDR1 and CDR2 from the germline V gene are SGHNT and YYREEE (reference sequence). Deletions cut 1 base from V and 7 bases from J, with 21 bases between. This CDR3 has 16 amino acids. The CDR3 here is CASSLFRQQEFGEQYF. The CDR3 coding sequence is TGTGCCAGCAGCTTGTTTCGACAGCAAGAGTTTGGGGAGCAGTACTTC.

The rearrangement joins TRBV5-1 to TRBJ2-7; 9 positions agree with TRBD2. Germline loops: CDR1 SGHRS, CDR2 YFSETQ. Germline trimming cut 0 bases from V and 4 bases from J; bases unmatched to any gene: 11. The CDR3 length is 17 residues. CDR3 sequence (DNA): TGCGCCAGCAGCTTGGTTCCTGGAGCGGGGGGCTTATACGAGCAGTACTTC. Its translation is CASSLVPGAGGLYEQYF. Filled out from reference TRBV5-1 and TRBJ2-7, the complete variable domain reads KAGVTQTPRYLIKTRGQQVTLSCSPISGHRSVSWYQQTPGQGLQFLFEYFSETQRNKGNFPGRFSGRQFSNSRSEMNVSTLELGDSALYLCASSLVPGAGGLYEQYFGPGTRLTVT.

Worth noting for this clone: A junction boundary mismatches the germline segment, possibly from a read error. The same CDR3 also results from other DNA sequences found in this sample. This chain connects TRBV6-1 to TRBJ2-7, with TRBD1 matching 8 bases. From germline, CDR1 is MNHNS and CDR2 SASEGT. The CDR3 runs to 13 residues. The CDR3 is CASSEVDRGEQYF. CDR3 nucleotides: TGCGCCAGCAGTGAGGTTGACAGGGGCGAGCAGTACTTC.